This T cell receptor (beta chain) was obtained from a study of T-cell reconstitution after alpha-beta-depleted transplantation in children. V lost 5 bases to trimming and J lost 2 bases; unmatched junction nucleotides: 6. CDR3 size: 15 residues. Germline V lookup: CDR1 MNHEY, CDR2 SMNVEV (reference sequence). Unique molecular identifiers were built into the TCRbeta library. Via MiXCR, TCRdb re-called the PCR reads, giving one row per CDR3 protein. This sample has around 490,000 distinct CDR3 sequences, with about an eighth found just once. There are many counts of this clonotype. The clonotype originates from a female patient aged 2-15 years who had a stem cell transplant for aplastic anemia, so the T cells may come from the graft donor. V and J are TRBV27 and TRBJ2-1; 7 bases align to TRBD1. Sequenced here: PBMCs, mostly from graft donor cells, sampled 180 days after TCRalphabeta/CD19-depleted stem cell transplant. The CDR3: CASSPGQVPYNEQFF. The CDR3 coding sequence is TGTGCCAGCAGTCCAGGACAGGTTCCCTACAATGAGCAGTTCTTC.